The 26 T cell receptor beta chains presented below share a single source sample, sequenced in a study of cytomegalovirus exposure and HLA in healthy donors. Researchers ran the PCR with 60 Vbeta and 13 Jbeta primers. Produced via immunoSEQ multiplex PCR; TCRdb's table is partial and in-frame only. The sample has about 180,000 clones, about 77% seen once; the top ten hold 2% to 2.5%. The sample taken for sequencing was PBMCs. The origin of the receptors is a man aged 60-69 years in good health and CMV-seronegative.

V gene TRBV18 combines with J gene TRBJ2-1, with a weak D call TRBD2 (7 bases). This CDR3 contains 17 residues. V lost 3 bases and J 8 bases, leaving 23 bases between the germline ends. CDR1 is KGHSH, CDR2 LQKENI, per germline. The CDR3 sequence: CASSPSSGGANGHEQFF. Here the CDR3 DNA reads TGTGCCAGCTCACCGAGCTCTGGGGGGGCCAATGGTCATGAGCAGTTCTTC. Based on the CDR3 plus reference TRBV18 and TRBJ2-1, the full variable domain is NAGVMQNPRHLVRRRGQEARLRCSPMKGHSHVYWYRQLPEEGLKFMVYLQKENIIDESGMPKERFSAEFPKEGPSILRIQQVVRGDSAAYFCASSPSSGGANGHEQFFGPGTRLTVL.

This sequence joins TRBV27 and TRBJ1-2, with 11 bases lining up with TRBD1. This CDR3 is built from 13 residues. Germline trimming cut 5 bases from V and 8 bases from J; bases unmatched to any gene: 4. The germline V gene encodes CDR1 MNHEY and CDR2 SMNVEV (reference sequence). The CDR3 nucleotides read TGTGCCAGCAGTCCGGGGACAGGGGGGGGCTACACCTTC. Protein: CASSPGTGGGYTF.

This clone has just one count. V is TRBV7-8 and J is TRBJ1-2; TRBD1 matches 7 bases. The V and J ends lost 4 bases and 2 bases, in that order; junction bases with no gene match: 16. The germline V gene encodes CDR1 SGHVS and CDR2 FQNEAQ. The CDR3 sequence is 18 residues long. Here the CDR3 DNA reads TGTGCCAGCAGCTCCAAATCCGTTAGGTCGACAGGGAACTATGGCTACACCTTC. It yields the protein CASSSKSVRSTGNYGYTF.

J is TRBJ1-5 and V is TRBV9; 8 bases fit TRBD1. The CDR3 contains 16 residues. Trimming cost V 0 bases and J 10 bases; bases outside gene matches: 12. Per germline, CDR1 SGDLS and CDR2 YYNGEE. The CDR3 reads CASSVETGQVVCPQHF. CDR3 bases: TGTGCCAGCAGCGTAGAGACGGGACAGGTCGTATGTCCCCAGCATTTT.

V and J are TRBV10-3 and TRBJ2-3; a possible D gene is TRBD2 (6 bases). V dropped 4 bases and J dropped 5 bases, with 7 bases sitting between them. The CDR3 loop spans 12 amino acids. Germline V CDR1 and CDR2: ENHRY, SYGVKD. This chain's CDR3 is CAISGGVDTQYF. The CDR3 region has the DNA TGTGCCATCAGTGGGGGGGTAGATACGCAGTATTTT.

The chain recombines TRBV30 with TRBJ1-2, with D perhaps TRBD1 (5 bases). V lost 2 bases to trimming and J lost 5 bases, with 12 bases between them. Per the germline V gene, CDR1 is GTSNPN and CDR2 is SVGIG (reference sequence). The CDR3 covers 13 residues. CDR3 sequence reads: CAWSRLTVYGYTF. The CDR3, as DNA: TGTGCCTGGAGTCGGTTGACAGTTTATGGCTACACCTTC.

There are a few counts of this clone. In nucleotides, the CDR3 is TGTGCCAGCAGTTCAATCCAGGGTACCGGGGAGCTGTTTTTT. It codes for CASSSIQGTGELFF. The chain links TRBV27 to TRBJ2-2, with D possibly being TRBD1 (5 bases). Germline-derived CDR1 and CDR2 are MNHEY and SMNVEV (reference sequence). The CDR3 is made up of 14 amino acids. V was pared by 4 bases and J by 5 bases, with 11 bases between.

V gene TRBV10-2 combines with J gene TRBJ2-5; a weak D match, TRBD1 (6 bases). CDR3 size: 13 residues. V lost 5 bases and J lost 3, with 10 bases in between. Germline loops: CDR1 WSHSY, CDR2 SAAADI. The CDR3 region is CASSWAGEETQYF. The CDR3 DNA is TGCGCCAGCAGTTGGGCAGGGGAAGAGACCCAGTACTTC.

The chain couples TRBV7-8 to TRBJ1-2, with D possibly TRBD1 on 5 matching bases. The CDR3 loop spans 14 amino acids. Trimming took 1 base from V and 14 from J, leaving 20 bases between them. Germline CDR1 and CDR2: SGHVS and FQNEAQ. The CDR3 loop is CASSLEAGPVSRTF. In DNA, the CDR3 is TGTGCCAGCAGCTTAGAAGCGGGACCAGTGTCTCGGACCTTC.

This clone was counted once. The rearrangement uses TRBV28 and TRBJ2-1; 10 bases are shared with TRBD2. The CDR3 runs to 15 residues. Germline CDR1 MDHEN, CDR2 SYDVKM. The J segment lost 5 bases and the V segment lost 5 bases, leaving 6 bases of the junction unmatched. The CDR3 reads CASSLAGDTHNEQFF. The CDR3 nucleotides read TGTGCCAGCAGTCTAGCGGGAGATACCCACAATGAGCAGTTCTTC.

This clone came up a few times. The J gene is TRBJ2-1, the V gene TRBV10-1; D uncertain. V dropped 4 bases and J dropped 0 bases, with 13 bases sitting between them. From germline, CDR1 is WNHNN and CDR2 SYGVQD (reference sequence). The CDR3 loop spans 16 amino acids. For the CDR3, the DNA is TGCGCCAGCAGTGTTATTGGAGAGAGCTCCTACAATGAGCAGTTCTTC. Encoded protein: CASSVIGESSYNEQFF.

This clone was observed a few times. The chain has TRBV4-1 and TRBJ2-3, with 9 bases identical to TRBD2. Per germline, CDR1 MGHRA and CDR2 YSYEKL. J lost 4 bases, V lost 1 base, and 3 bases had no gene match. The CDR3 contains 15 residues. DNA for the CDR3: TGCGCCAGCAGCCAAGGTAGCGGGAGCTCAGATACGCAGTATTTT. The encoded protein is CASSQGSGSSDTQYF.

The V gene is TRBV9, the J gene TRBJ2-1; a weak D match, TRBD2 (5 bases). The CDR3 is made up of 16 amino acids. Trimming pared 3 bases from V and 5 bases from J, leaving 18 bases between. Germline CDR1 is SGDLS and CDR2 is YYNGEE. CDR3 nucleotide sequence: TGTGCCAGCAGCGCCATGGTCCTAGCCAACAACAATGAGCAGTTCTTC. Translating gives CASSAMVLANNNEQFF.

The chain couples TRBV18 to TRBJ1-5; 11 bases match TRBD1. Germline V gene sequence: CDR1 KGHSH, CDR2 LQKENI. The CDR3 totals 15 residues. With 5 bases clipped from V and 7 bases from J, the junction kept 7 bases outside the gene matches. DNA of the CDR3: TGTGCCAGCTCAACCGGGACAGGGGGATTCCAGCCCCAGCATTTT. This codes for CASSTGTGGFQPQHF.

V and J are TRBV27 and TRBJ2-3; 10 positions agree with TRBD2. Looked up from germline, CDR1 is MNHEY and CDR2 is SMNVEV (reference sequence). Losses at the gene ends were 6 bases for V and 2 bases for J; bases not matched to a gene: 8. The CDR3 runs 16 residues. The CDR3 DNA reads TGTGCCAGCAGCACCTTAGCGGGGGGCCCCACAGATACGCAGTATTTT. Translation gives CASSTLAGGPTDTQYF.

J is TRBJ1-3 and V is TRBV7-2; D gene ambiguous. Trimming stripped 2 bases from V and 0 bases from J, with 5 bases between. CDR1 SGHTA and CDR2 FQGNSA come from the germline V gene. CDR3 length equals 14 residues. The CDR3 DNA is TGTGCCAGCAGCTTAAGTAGCTCTGGAAACACCATATATTTT. This sequence encodes CASSLSSSGNTIYF. Full variable domain (outside the CDR3, taken from reference TRBV7-2 and TRBJ1-3): GAGVSQSPSNKVTEKGKDVELRCDPISGHTALYWYRQSLGQGLEFLIYFQGNSAPDKSGLPSDRFSAERTGGSVSTLTIQRTQQEDSAVYLCASSLSSSGNTIYFGEGSWLTVV.

The V gene is TRBV5-6, the J gene TRBJ1-4; tentatively, D is TRBD1 (5 bases). Trimming removed 1 base from V and 3 bases from J, with 7 bases in between. Germline CDR1 SGHDT, CDR2 YYEEEE. The CDR3 extends over 14 amino acids. The CDR3 coding sequence is TGTGCCAGCAGCTTGACAGGAGCTAATGAAAAACTGTTTTTT. This sequence encodes CASSLTGANEKLFF. Looking up the rest from reference TRBV5-6 and TRBJ1-4 gives the full variable domain: DAGVTQSPTHLIKTRGQQVTLRCSPKSGHDTVSWYQQALGQGPQFIFQYYEEEERQRGNFPDRFSGHQFPNYSSELNVNALLLGDSALYLCASSLTGANEKLFFGSGTQLSVL.

The V gene is TRBV6-1, the J gene TRBJ2-3; 7 bases match TRBD2. Per germline, CDR1 MNHNS and CDR2 SASEGT. The CDR3 has 15 amino acids. The V and J ends lost 1 base and 9 bases, in that order; junction bases with no gene match: 10. The CDR3 sequence: CASSEGGGAAGTQYF. The CDR3 nucleotides are TGTGCCAGCAGTGAAGGAGGAGGGGCAGCGGGGACGCAGTATTTT.

This chain connects TRBV5-1 to TRBJ2-5, with D possibly matching TRBD1 (5 bases). The ends were cut back, 0 bases at V and 7 bases at J, with 19 bases in the middle. The CDR3 runs 16 residues. Germline lookup yields CDR1 SGHRS and CDR2 YFSETQ. The CDR3 DNA reads TGCGCCAGCAGCTTGGAGCCAGTGCCTCCAGGGCGGACCCAGTACTTC. It encodes CASSLEPVPPGRTQYF.

The V and J genes are TRBV18 and TRBJ2-2, with TRBD2 as a possible D gene (5 bases). The germline CDR1 and CDR2 sequences are KGHSH and LQKENI. V lost 3 bases and J lost 3, with 11 bases in between. This CDR3 is 15 amino acids long. The CDR3 nucleotides are TGTGCCAGCTCACCCGGGGTTGGATACACCGGGGAGCTGTTTTTT. Its translation: CASSPGVGYTGELFF.

V gene TRBV4-1 combines with J gene TRBJ2-3; a possible D gene is TRBD2 (5 bases). With 1 base removed from V and 0 bases from J, the gap between germline ends came to 17 bases. CDR3 length equals 18 residues. Looked up from germline, CDR1 is MGHRA and CDR2 is YSYEKL. The DNA of the CDR3 is TGCGCCAGCAGCCAAGGACCTAGCAGGTGGACTAGCACAGATACGCAGTATTTT. It translates to CASSQGPSRWTSTDTQYF.

This clone showed up just once. The V call is TRBV7-8, the J call TRBJ2-6, with D maybe TRBD2 (6 bases). V gave up 6 bases and J gave up 2 bases, with 14 bases separating them. CDR3 length: 16 amino acids. Looked up from germline, CDR1 is SGHVS and CDR2 is FQNEAQ. Here the CDR3 reads CASSLSGLTGANVLTF. Here the CDR3 DNA reads TGTGCCAGCAGTTTAAGCGGGTTGACTGGGGCCAACGTCCTGACTTTC.

This sequence joins TRBV11-2 and TRBJ1-2; a weak D match, TRBD1 (5 bases). Germline V CDR1 and CDR2: SGHAT, FQNNGV. The CDR3 covers 13 residues. The V end was cut by 5 bases, the J end by 4 bases, with 11 bases between. The CDR3 loop is CASSPGLLYGYTF. Written as DNA, the CDR3 is TGTGCCAGCAGCCCGGGACTGCTCTATGGCTACACCTTC.

The V and J genes are TRBV10-3 and TRBJ2-5, with TRBD2 identical over 11 bases. Germline V gives CDR1 ENHRY, CDR2 SYGVKD. V shed 9 bases, J shed 2 bases, and the junction held 2 bases outside the gene matches. The CDR3 consists of 13 residues. The DNA of the CDR3 is TGTGCCATTGCTAGCGGGGGGCAAGAGACCCAGTACTTC. Its translation: CAIASGGQETQYF.

The chain combines TRBV5-1 with TRBJ2-3, with D possibly being TRBD1 (6 bases). Deletions cut 4 bases from V and 2 bases from J, with 14 bases between. Germline assignment: CDR1 SGHRS and CDR2 YFSETQ. CDR3 length: 15 residues. The CDR3 DNA reads as TGCGCCAGCAGCGAGGACAGCGGTGACACAGATACGCAGTATTTT. Its translation is CASSEDSGDTDTQYF.

This chain links TRBV29-1 with TRBJ1-5; possible D gene TRBD1, 5 bases. This CDR3 has 15 amino acids. The germline V and J ends were trimmed by 4 bases and 3 bases, with 16 bases remaining between them. Germline V gene data show CDR1 as SQVTM and CDR2 as ANQGSEA. CDR3 in DNA: TGCAGCGTTGCACTGACGGGGGGTTACAATCAGCCCCAGCATTTT. Translated, it gives CSVALTGGYNQPQHF.